The text below deals with one TCR beta chain. The table came from immunoSEQ multiplex PCR; TCRdb's copy has only in-frame clones and leaves some out. The sample lists roughly 40,000 clones; roughly nine tenths were seen once. These data originate in a study of blood T cell repertoires in COVID-19. The overall study: The analysed material was cDNA or gDNA that came from T cells, B-cell-depleted T cells, or PBMCs.

There are 17 residues in the CDR3. Unmatched junction bases numbered 11, after V lost 5 bases and J lost 6 bases. The V gene's germline CDR1 is KGHDR and CDR2 SFDVKD. The sample consisted of peripheral blood. This sequence joins TRBV24-1 and TRBJ1-5, with 11 nucleotides matching TRBD1. The clonotype was recovered from a man between 50 and 59 years old in a cohort sampled during active COVID-19. The CDR3 sequence: CATSVWVGQGAGQPQHF. CDR3 bases: TGTGCCACCAGTGTCTGGGTAGGACAGGGGGCCGGTCAGCCCCAGCATTTT.